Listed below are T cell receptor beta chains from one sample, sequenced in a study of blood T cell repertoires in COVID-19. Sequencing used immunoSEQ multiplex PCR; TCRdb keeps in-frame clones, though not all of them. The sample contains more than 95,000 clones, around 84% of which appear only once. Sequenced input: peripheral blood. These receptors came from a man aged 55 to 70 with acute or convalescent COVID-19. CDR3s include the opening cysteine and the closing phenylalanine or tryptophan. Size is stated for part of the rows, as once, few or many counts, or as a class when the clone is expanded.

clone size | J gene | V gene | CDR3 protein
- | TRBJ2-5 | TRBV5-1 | CASSLAGTGGETQYF
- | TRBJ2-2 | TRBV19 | CASSRRLAGGPNTGELFF
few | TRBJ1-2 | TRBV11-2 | CASSSNRGIRYGYTF
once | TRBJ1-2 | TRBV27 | CASSLIAGDGYTF
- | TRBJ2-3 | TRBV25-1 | CASSTQRDTDTQYF
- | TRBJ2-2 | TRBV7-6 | CASSWVQGQKNTGELFF
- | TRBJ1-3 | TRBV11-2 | CASSAIGQGSGNTIYF
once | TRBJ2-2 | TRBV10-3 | CAISESSGTSGNGELFF
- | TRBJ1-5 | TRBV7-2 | CASSLPDSSNQPQHF
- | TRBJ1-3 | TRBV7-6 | CASSLEGANRGTIYF
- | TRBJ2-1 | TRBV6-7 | CASSWLGDRVAAYNEQFF
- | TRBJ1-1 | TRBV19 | CASRSGLHTEAFF
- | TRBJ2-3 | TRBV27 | CASSLRTSGSVGRGTDTQYF
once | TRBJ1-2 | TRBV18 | CASSPRTGFYGYTF
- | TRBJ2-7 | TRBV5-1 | CASSLGPYDSYEQYF
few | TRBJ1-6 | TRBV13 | CASSLGPAGTGYSPLHF
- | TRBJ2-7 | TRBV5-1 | CASSLEAGVYYEQYF
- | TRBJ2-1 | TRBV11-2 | CASSLGSGSSYNEQFF
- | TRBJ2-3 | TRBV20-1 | CSARDRDTQYF
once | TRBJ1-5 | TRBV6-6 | CASLRDINQPQHF
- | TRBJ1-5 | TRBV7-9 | CASSLGGQATASQHF
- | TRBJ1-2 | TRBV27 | CASSRGVAYGYTF
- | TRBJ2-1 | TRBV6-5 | CASSSLSAASYNEQFF
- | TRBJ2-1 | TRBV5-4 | CASSSAGRSYNEQFF
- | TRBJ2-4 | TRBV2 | CASNPGTRQNIQYF
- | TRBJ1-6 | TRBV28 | CASTLRAPQGARPLHF